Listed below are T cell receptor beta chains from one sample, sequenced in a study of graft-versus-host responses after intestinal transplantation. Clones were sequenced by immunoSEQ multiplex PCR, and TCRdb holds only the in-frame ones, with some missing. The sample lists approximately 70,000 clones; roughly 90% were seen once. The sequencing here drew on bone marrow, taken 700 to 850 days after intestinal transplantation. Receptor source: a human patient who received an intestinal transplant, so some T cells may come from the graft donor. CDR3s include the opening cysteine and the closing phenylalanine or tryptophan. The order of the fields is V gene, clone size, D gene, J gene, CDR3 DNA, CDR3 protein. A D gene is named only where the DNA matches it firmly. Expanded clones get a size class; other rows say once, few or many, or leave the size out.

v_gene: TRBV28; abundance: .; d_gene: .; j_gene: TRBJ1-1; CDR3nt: TGTGCCAGCACTCAGGGAGGGACTGAAGCTTTCTTT; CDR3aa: CASTQGGTEAFF
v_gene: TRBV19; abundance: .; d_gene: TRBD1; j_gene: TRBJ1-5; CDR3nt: TGTGCCAGTAGTATTTGGGACAGGGGGAATCAGCCCCAGCATTTT; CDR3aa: CASSIWDRGNQPQHF
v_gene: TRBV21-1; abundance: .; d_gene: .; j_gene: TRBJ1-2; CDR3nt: TGTGCCAGCAGCAAAGGGACAAACTATGGCTACACCTTC; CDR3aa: CASSKGTNYGYTF
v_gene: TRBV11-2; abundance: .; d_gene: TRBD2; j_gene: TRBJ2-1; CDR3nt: TGTGCCAGCAGCTTCGTGGGTGGGAGAGCGGGGGCTTCCTACAATGAGCAGTTCTTC; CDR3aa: CASSFVGGRAGASYNEQFF
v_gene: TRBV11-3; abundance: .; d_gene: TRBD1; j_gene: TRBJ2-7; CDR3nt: TGTGCCAGCAGCTTAGTTGGACAGGGGGCAGATGAGCAGTACTTC; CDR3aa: CASSLVGQGADEQYF
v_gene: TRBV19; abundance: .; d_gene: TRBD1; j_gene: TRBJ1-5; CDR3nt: TGTGCCAGTACCATTAAACTCGGACAGGGGCTTAGCAATCAGCCCCAGCATTTT; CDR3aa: CASTIKLGQGLSNQPQHF
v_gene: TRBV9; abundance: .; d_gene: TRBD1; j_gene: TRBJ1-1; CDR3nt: TGTGCCAGCAGCGGTCACAGGGGAGGTTACACTGAAGCTTTCTTT; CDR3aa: CASSGHRGGYTEAFF
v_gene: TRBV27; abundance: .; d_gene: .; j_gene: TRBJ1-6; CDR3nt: TGTGCCAGCAGTCCCTACTCCGGACCCGCTTCACCCCTCCACTTT; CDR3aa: CASSPYSGPASPLHF
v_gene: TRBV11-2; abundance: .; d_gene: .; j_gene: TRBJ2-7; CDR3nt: TGTGCCAGCAGCTTAGGAGACAGCCCAAAGCCCTCCTCATTC; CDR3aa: CASSLGDSPKPSSF
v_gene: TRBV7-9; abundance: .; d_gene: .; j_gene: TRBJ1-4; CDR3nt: TGTGCCAGCAGCTACGCGGGTGGTCAGGCTAATGAAAAACTGTTTTTT; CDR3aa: CASSYAGGQANEKLFF
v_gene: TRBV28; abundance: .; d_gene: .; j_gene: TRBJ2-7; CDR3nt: TGTGCCAGCAGTTTCGCGGTTTCGAGCTACGAGCAGTACTTC; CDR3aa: CASSFAVSSYEQYF
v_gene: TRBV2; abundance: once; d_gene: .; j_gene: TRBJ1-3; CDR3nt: TGTGCCAGCAGTGAGGTTAAAGCCCAAAACACCATATATTTT; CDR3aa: CASSEVKAQNTIYF
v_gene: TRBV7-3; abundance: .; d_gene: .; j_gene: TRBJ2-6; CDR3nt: TGTGCCAGCAGCTTAACGGCTGGTGGCTCTGGGGCCAACGTCCTGACTTTC; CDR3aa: CASSLTAGGSGANVLTF
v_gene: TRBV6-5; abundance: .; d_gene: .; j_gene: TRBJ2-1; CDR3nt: TGTGCCAGCAGCCCCGACAGAATTTCGTACAATGAGCAGTTCTTC; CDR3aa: CASSPDRISYNEQFF
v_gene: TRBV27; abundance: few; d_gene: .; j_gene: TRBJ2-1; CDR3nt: TGTGCCAGCAGTTTCACCCAAAATGAGCAGTTCTTC; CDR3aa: CASSFTQNEQFF
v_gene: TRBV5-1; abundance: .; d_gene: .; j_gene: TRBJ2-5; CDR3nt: TGCGCCAGCAGCACGGGGACACCACAAGAGACCCAGTACTTC; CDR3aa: CASSTGTPQETQYF
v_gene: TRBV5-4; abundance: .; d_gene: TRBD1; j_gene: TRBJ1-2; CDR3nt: TGTGCCAGCAGCGCGGACAGGGCCAGCGGCTACACCTTC; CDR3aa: CASSADRASGYTF
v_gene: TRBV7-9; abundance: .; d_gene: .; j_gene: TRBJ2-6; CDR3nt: TGTGCCAGCAGCTTAGCGTGGCAGGGGGGAAGCTCTGGGGCCAACGTCCTGACTTTC; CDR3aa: CASSLAWQGGSSGANVLTF
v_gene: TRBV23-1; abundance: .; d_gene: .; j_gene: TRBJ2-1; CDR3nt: TGCGCCAGCCCTATCGGGGCCTCTTCCTACAATGAGCAGTTCTTC; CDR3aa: CASPIGASSYNEQFF
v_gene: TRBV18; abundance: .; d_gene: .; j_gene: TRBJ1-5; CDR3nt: TGTGCCAGCTCACCACAGGGGAACGGCAATCAGCCCCAGCATTTT; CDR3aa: CASSPQGNGNQPQHF
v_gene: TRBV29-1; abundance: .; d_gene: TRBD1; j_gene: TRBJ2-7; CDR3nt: TGCAGCGCCGAGGGGGACAGGGGGGCCTACGAGCAGTACTTC; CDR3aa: CSAEGDRGAYEQYF
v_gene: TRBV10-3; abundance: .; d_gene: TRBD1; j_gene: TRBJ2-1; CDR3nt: TGTGCCATCAGTGAGAGAGACCAGGGGGAGAAGTCTGGGCAGTTCTTC; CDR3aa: CAISERDQGEKSGQFF